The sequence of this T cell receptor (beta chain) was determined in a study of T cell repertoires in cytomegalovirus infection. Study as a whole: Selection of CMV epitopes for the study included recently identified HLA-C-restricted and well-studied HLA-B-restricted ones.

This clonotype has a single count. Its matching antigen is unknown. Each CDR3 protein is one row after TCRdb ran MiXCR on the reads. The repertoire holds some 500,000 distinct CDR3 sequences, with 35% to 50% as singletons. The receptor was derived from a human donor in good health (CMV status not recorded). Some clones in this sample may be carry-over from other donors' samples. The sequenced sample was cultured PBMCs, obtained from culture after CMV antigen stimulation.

The chain's CDR3 is CSARLAGWYNEQFF. The CDR3 nucleotides are TGCAGTGCTAGGTTAGCGGGATGGTACAATGAGCAGTTCTTC. This sequence joins TRBV20-1 and TRBJ2-1, with 8 bases aligning to TRBD2. After removal of 3 bases from V and 4 bases from J, the junction contained 5 bases not matched to a gene. This CDR3 is built from 14 residues. Germline V gives CDR1 DFQATT, CDR2 SNEGSKA (reference sequence).